The T cell receptor (beta chain) described here comes from a study of shared clonotypes between healthy human individuals. Whole-study results and caveats: Sequencing depth was expected to influence donor clonotype sharing.

Every subset had its genomic DNA shared out evenly among several immunoSEQ plates. The table came from immunoSEQ multiplex PCR; TCRdb's copy has only in-frame clones and leaves some out. Altogether some 680,000 clones are present, approximately 73% being singletons, with the ten largest covering 1.5% to 2%. Concerning this clone: What it binds is unknown.

Sequencing was done on a sample of memory CD4+ T cells sorted from blood. Subset in this sample: CD45RA-negative fraction. The receptor was derived from a woman aged 25 to 45 in good health.

Written as DNA, the CDR3 is TGCGCCAGCAGCCGATCGGGAGGAGGGTATGGCTACACCTTC. Translated, it gives CASSRSGGGYGYTF. The chain employs TRBV5-1 and TRBJ1-2, with unresolved D. The CDR3 contains 14 residues. Germline V gene sequence: CDR1 SGHRS, CDR2 YFSETQ. V dropped 4 bases and J dropped 5 bases, with 15 bases sitting between them.